This T cell receptor beta chain originates from a study of control samples from healthy donors and cancer patients. The CDR3 loop spans 13 amino acids. V was pared by 2 bases and J by 7 bases, with 5 bases of the junction left unmatched. Assay used: immunoSEQ multiplex PCR; TCRdb lists only in-frame clones, some missing. Here the sample spans 90,000 or so clones, around four fifths being singletons. The TCR sequence derives from a man aged 25 to 40 in good health. The chain combines TRBV12-3 or TRBV12-4 with TRBJ2-7; TRBD1 matches at 7 bases. The sample was blood. The CDR3 protein is CASSLRGPGEQYF. The CDR3 DNA reads as TGTGCCAGCAGTTTAAGGGGGCCGGGTGAGCAGTACTTC.